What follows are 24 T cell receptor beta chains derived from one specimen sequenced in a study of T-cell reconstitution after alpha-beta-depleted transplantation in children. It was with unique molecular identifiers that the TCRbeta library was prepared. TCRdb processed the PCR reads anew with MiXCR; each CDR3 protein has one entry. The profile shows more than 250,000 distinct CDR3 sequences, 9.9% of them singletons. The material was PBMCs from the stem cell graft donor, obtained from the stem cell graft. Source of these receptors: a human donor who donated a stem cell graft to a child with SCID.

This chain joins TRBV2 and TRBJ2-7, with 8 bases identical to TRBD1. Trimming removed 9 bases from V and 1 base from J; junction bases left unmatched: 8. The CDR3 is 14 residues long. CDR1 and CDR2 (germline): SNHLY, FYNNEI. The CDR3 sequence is CARSTGATSYEQYF. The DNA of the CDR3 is TGTGCCAGGTCGACAGGGGCGACTTCCTACGAGCAGTACTTC.

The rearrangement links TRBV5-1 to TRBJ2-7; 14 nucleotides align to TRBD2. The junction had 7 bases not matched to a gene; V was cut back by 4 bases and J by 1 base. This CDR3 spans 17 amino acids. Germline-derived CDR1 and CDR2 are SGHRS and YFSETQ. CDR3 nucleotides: TGCGCCAGCAGCATCGGACTAGCGGGGGGTCTTTCCTACGAGCAGTACTTC. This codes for CASSIGLAGGLSYEQYF.

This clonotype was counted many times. DNA for the CDR3: TGCGCCAGCAGCCAAGACTATCGGGACTATTTGCGCGAGCAGTACTTC. It yields the protein CASSQDYRDYLREQYF. The chain recombines TRBV4-1 with TRBJ2-7; 7 bases are a match to TRBD2. Trimming at V came to 0 bases and at J to 6 bases, leaving 11 bases not matched to a gene. Per the germline V gene, CDR1 is MGHRA and CDR2 is YSYEKL. This CDR3 contains 16 residues.

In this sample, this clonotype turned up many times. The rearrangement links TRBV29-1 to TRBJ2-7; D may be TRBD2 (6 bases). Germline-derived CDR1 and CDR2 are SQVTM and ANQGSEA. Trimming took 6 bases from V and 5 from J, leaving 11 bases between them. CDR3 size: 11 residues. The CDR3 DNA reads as TGCAGCGTAGAGGGAGGCCACGAGCAGTACTTC. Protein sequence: CSVEGGHEQYF.

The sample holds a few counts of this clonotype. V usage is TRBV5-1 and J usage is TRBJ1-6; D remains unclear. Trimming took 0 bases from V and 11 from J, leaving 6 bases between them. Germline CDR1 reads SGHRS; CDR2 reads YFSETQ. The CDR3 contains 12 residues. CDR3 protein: CASSLEAAPLHF. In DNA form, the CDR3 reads TGCGCCAGCAGCTTGGAAGCAGCACCCCTCCACTTT. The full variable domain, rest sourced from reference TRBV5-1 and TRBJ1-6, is KAGVTQTPRYLIKTRGQQVTLSCSPISGHRSVSWYQQTPGQGLQFLFEYFSETQRNKGNFPGRFSGRQFSNSRSEMNVSTLELGDSALYLCASSLEAAPLHFGNGTRLTVT.

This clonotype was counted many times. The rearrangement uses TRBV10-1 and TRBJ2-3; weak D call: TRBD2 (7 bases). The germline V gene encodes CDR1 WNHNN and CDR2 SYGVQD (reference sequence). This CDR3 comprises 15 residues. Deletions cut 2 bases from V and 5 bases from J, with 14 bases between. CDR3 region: CASSEDGGAVDTQYF. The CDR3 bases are TGCGCCAGCAGTGAGGATGGGGGGGCCGTAGATACGCAGTATTTT.

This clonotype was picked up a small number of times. The CDR3 DNA reads TGTGCCAGCAGTTACAGGGCCGGCCTAGGCAATGAGCAGTTCTTC. This codes for CASSYRAGLGNEQFF. The J gene is TRBJ2-1, the V gene TRBV2; D is possibly TRBD1 (6 bases). Germline loops: CDR1 SNHLY, CDR2 FYNNEI. CDR3 length: 15 amino acids. Trimming took off 5 bases at V and 6 bases at J, with 17 bases between the two ends.

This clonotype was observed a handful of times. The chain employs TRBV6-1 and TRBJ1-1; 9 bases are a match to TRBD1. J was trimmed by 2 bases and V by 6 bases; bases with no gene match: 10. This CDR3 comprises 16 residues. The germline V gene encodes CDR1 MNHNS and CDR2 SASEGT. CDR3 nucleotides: TGTGCCAGCAGGCCGGGACAGGGCTTGGGAAACACTGAAGCTTTCTTT. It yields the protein CASRPGQGLGNTEAFF.

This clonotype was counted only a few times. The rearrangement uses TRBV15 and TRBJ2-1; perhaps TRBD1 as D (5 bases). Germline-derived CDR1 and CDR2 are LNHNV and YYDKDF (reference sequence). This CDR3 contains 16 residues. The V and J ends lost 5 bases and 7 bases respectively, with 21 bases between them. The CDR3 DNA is TGTGCCACCAGCGAGTCGTTCGTGGGGCCCGGTAATGAGCAGTTCTTC. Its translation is CATSESFVGPGNEQFF. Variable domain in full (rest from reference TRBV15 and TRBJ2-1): DAMVIQNPRYQVTQFGKPVTLSCSQTLNHNVMYWYQQKSSQAPKLLFHYYDKDFNNEADTPDNFQSRRPNTSFCFLDIRSPGLGDTAMYLCATSESFVGPGNEQFFGPGTRLTVL.

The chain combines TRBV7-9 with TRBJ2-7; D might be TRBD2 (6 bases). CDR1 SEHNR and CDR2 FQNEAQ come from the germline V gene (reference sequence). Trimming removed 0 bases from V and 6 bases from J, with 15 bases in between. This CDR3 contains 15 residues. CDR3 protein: CASSLAGRQGGEQYF. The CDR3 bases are TGTGCCAGCAGCTTAGCGGGGCGGCAGGGAGGCGAGCAGTACTTC.

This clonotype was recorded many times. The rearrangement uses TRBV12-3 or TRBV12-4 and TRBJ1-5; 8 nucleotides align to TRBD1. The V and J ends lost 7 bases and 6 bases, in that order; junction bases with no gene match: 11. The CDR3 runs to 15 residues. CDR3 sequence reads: CASTLGWTGIQPQHF. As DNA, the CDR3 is TGTGCCAGCACCTTGGGGTGGACAGGGATTCAGCCCCAGCATTTT.

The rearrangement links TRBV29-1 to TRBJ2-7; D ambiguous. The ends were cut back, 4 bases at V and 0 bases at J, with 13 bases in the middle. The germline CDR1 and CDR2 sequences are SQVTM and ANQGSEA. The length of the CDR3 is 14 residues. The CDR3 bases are TGCAGCGTTGTAATACAGCTAAGCTCCTACGAGCAGTACTTC. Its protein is CSVVIQLSSYEQYF.

The CDR3: CASSYSSQGPYNEQFF. The CDR3 DNA is TGTGCCAGCAGTTACTCCTCGCAGGGTCCCTACAATGAGCAGTTCTTC. This chain uses TRBV6-5 with TRBJ2-1; a possible D gene is TRBD1 (5 bases). The V gene's germline CDR1 is MNHEY and CDR2 SVGAGI. This CDR3 spans 16 amino acids. V lost 0 bases, J lost 2 bases, and 11 bases lay in between.

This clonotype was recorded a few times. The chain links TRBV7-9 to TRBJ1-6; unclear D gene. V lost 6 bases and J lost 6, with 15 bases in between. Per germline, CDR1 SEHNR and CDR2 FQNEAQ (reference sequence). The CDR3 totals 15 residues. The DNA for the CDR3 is TGTGCCAGCAGGAGCATCGGGCCGCCTAATTCACCCCTCCACTTT. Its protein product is CASRSIGPPNSPLHF.

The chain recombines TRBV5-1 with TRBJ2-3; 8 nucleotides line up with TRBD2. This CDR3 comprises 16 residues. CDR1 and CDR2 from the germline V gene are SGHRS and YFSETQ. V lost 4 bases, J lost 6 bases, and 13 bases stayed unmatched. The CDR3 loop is CASSSSGRGGHDTQYF. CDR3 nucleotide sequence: TGCGCCAGCAGCAGCTCCGGACGGGGGGGGCACGATACGCAGTATTTT.

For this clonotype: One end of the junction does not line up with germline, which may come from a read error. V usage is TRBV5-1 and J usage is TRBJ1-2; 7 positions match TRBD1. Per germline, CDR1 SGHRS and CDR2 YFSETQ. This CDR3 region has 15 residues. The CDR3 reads CASSLAGTDDYGYTF. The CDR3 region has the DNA TGTGCCAGCAGCTTGGCCGGGACAGACGACTATGGCTACACCTTC.

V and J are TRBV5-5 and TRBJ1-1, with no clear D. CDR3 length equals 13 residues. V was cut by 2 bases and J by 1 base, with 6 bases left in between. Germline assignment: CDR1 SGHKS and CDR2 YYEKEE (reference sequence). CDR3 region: CASSFAQNTEAFF. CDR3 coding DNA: TGTGCCAGCAGCTTCGCCCAGAACACTGAAGCTTTCTTT.

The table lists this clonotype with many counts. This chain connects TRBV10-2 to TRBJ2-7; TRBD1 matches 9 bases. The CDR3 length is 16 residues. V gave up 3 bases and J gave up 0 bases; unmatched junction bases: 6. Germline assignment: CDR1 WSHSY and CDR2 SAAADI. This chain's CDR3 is CASSDAGQGSSYEQYF. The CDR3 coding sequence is TGCGCCAGCAGTGATGCCGGACAGGGGAGCTCCTACGAGCAGTACTTC.

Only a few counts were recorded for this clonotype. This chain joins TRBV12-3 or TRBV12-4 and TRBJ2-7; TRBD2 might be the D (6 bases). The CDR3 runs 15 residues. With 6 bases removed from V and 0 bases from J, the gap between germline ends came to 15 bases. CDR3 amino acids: CASSASGGFSYEQYF. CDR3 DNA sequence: TGTGCCAGCAGCGCGTCCGGAGGGTTCTCCTACGAGCAGTACTTC.

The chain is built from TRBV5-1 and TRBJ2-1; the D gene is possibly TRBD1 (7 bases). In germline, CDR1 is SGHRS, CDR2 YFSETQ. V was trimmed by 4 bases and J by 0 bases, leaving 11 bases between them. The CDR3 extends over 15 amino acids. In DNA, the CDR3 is TGCGCCAGCAGCCCAGGGGGGAACTCCTACAATGAGCAGTTCTTC. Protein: CASSPGGNSYNEQFF.

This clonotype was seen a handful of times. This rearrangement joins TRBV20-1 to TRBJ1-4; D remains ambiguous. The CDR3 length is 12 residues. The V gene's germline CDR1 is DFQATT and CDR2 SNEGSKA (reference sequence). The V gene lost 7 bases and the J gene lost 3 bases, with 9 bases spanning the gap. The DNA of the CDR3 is TGCAGTGTCTCCCGGGCTAATGAAAAACTGTTTTTT. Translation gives CSVSRANEKLFF.

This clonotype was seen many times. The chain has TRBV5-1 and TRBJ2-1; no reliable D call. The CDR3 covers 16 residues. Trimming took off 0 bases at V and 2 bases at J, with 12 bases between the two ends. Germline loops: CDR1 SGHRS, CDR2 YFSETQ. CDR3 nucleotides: TGCGCCAGCAGCTTGGCCAACTATCCCCCCTACAATGAGCAGTTCTTC. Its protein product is CASSLANYPPYNEQFF.

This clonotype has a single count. CDR3 residues: CASRDRGLGSPLHF. CDR3 coding DNA: TGTGCCAGCAGGGACAGGGGGCTGGGTTCACCCCTCCACTTT. This chain uses TRBV12-3 or TRBV12-4 with TRBJ1-6, with 11 bases identical to TRBD1. This CDR3 contains 14 residues. With 6 bases clipped from V and 9 bases from J, the junction kept 4 bases outside the gene matches.

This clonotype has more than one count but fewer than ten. Here the CDR3 DNA reads TGTGCCAGCAGCGTAGCTGGCCGGGAGCAGTTCTTC. It yields the protein CASSVAGREQFF. The chain links TRBV9 to TRBJ2-1; D gene unclear. V was pared by 0 bases and J by 10 bases, with 8 bases between. Germline V gene data show CDR1 as SGDLS and CDR2 as YYNGEE. This CDR3 contains 12 residues. The variable domain in full, completed from reference TRBV9 and TRBJ2-1, reads DSGVTQTPKHLITATGQRVTLRCSPRSGDLSVYWYQQSLDQGLQFLIQYYNGEERAKGNILERFSAQQFPDLHSELNLSSLELGDSALYFCASSVAGREQFFGPGTRLTVL.